This passage covers 21 T cell receptor beta chains from one sample sequenced in a study of T cell responses to AZD1222 COVID-19 vaccine. The repertoire was sequenced with immunoSEQ multiplex PCR; TCRdb's copy has only in-frame clones and lacks some. Altogether 200,000 to 250,000 clones are present, approximately 94% being singletons, with the ten largest covering approximately 1.5%. The input for sequencing was peripheral blood, taken 28 days after the second dose of the MenACWY control vaccine. The source is an adult who received the MenACWY meningococcal vaccine as a control.

V is TRBV28 and J is TRBJ1-3; D is possibly TRBD1 (5 bases). The V end was cut by 7 bases, the J end by 0 bases, with 19 bases between. Germline CDR1 MDHEN, CDR2 SYDVKM. The CDR3 spans 17 residues. CDR3 coding DNA: TGTGCCAGCACCAATCACGCGGGCAGGGACTCTGGAAACACCATATATTTT. Protein product: CASTNHAGRDSGNTIYF.

The rearrangement links TRBV6-2 or TRBV6-3 to TRBJ2-6; 7 bases map to TRBD1. CDR3 length equals 16 residues. CDR1 is MNHEY and CDR2 is SVGEGT in the germline V gene. V was clipped by 3 bases and J by 2 bases; unmatched bases: 4. CDR3: CASSYRGGAGANVLTF. The CDR3, as DNA: TGTGCCAGCAGTTATCGAGGGGGCGCTGGGGCCAACGTCCTGACTTTC.

The V gene is TRBV3-1 (or the pseudogene TRBV3-2), the J gene TRBJ2-3; TRBD2 agrees at 12 bases. There are 14 residues in the CDR3. Per germline, CDR1 LGHDT and CDR2 YNNKEL (reference sequence). V dropped 4 bases and J dropped 6; count of bases not matched to a gene: 2. The CDR3 spells CASSPGLAGDTQYF. The CDR3 coding sequence is TGTGCCAGCAGCCCCGGACTAGCGGGGGATACGCAGTATTTT.

CDR3 region: CASSSDRVGTEAFF. CDR3 nucleotide sequence: TGTGCCAGCAGTTCGGACAGGGTGGGCACTGAAGCTTTCTTT. The genes are TRBV28 and TRBJ1-1; TRBD1 matches at 8 bases. The V and J ends lost 4 bases and 4 bases, in that order; junction bases with no gene match: 5. CDR1 MDHEN and CDR2 SYDVKM come from the germline V gene. The CDR3 loop spans 14 amino acids. The whole variable domain, remainder taken from reference TRBV28 and TRBJ1-1, is DVKVTQSSRYLVKRTGEKVFLECVQDMDHENMFWYRQDPGLGLRLIYFSYDVKMKEKGDIPEGYSVSREKKERFSLILESASTNQTSMYLCASSSDRVGTEAFFGQGTRLTVV.

This clone was picked up a small number of times. The chain uses TRBV21-1 and TRBJ1-4; TRBD1 is the table's D call and was not checked against the DNA. TRBV21-1 is a listed pseudogene. CDR3 size: 22 residues. CDR3 DNA: TGTGCCAGCACAAAGGGTCGAGGGGGCGAGGGTCGACTAAGTGGCCGGCGTGAAAAACTGTTTTTT. Its translation: CASTKGRGGEGRLSGRREKLFF.

This chain uses TRBV27 with TRBJ1-2; no definite D call. The germline V gene has CDR1 MNHEY and CDR2 SMNVEV (reference sequence). The CDR3 contains 14 residues. Between the trimmed V and J ends, which lost 2 bases and 1 base, there was a span of 8 bases. The CDR3 loop is CASSLKGINYGYTF. CDR3 sequence (DNA): TGTGCCAGCAGTTTAAAGGGCATTAACTATGGCTACACCTTC.

The chain recombines TRBV30 with TRBJ2-7; 7 bases match TRBD1. Germline assignment: CDR1 GTSNPN and CDR2 SVGIG (reference sequence). CDR3 length: 14 amino acids. V lost 4 bases, J lost 1 base, and 7 bases stayed unmatched. CDR3 loop: CAWTPGQLSYEQYF. Written as DNA, the CDR3 is TGTGCCTGGACCCCGGGACAGCTATCCTACGAGCAGTACTTC.

This chain joins TRBV28 and TRBJ2-2; TRBD1 agrees at 8 bases. V was pared by 6 bases and J by 4 bases, with 7 bases of the junction left unmatched. In germline, CDR1 is MDHEN, CDR2 SYDVKM. CDR3 length equals 15 residues. The CDR3: CASRPGRGRTGELFF. In nucleotides, the CDR3 is TGTGCCAGCAGACCCGGCAGGGGGCGCACCGGGGAGCTGTTTTTT.

This chain uses TRBV11-2 with TRBJ1-2; the D gene is possibly TRBD1 (6 bases). Trimming left V 6 bases short and J 5 bases short, with 13 bases between. This CDR3 has 13 residues. The germline gives CDR1 SGHAT, CDR2 FQNNGV. The CDR3 DNA reads as TGTGCCAGCAGTCCAGGACAGAGTTATGGCTACACCTTC. This codes for CASSPGQSYGYTF.

This chain uses TRBV5-1 with TRBJ2-7; D is possibly TRBD2 (6 bases). V was shortened by 0 bases and J by 2 bases, with 12 bases between the two germline ends. The germline V gene has CDR1 SGHRS and CDR2 YFSETQ. This CDR3 is 15 amino acids long. CDR3 coding DNA: TGCGCCAGCAGCTTGGAAGGGACTCCAACCTACGAGCAGTACTTC. Its protein is CASSLEGTPTYEQYF.

This chain joins TRBV23-1 and TRBJ2-1, with 8 bases aligning to TRBD1. TRBV23-1 carries the ORF label, with uncertain function. This CDR3 spans 16 amino acids. V was pared by 2 bases and J by 4 bases, with 7 bases of the junction left unmatched. CDR3 DNA: TGCGCCAGCAGTCAAAGGTGGACAGGGTGGTACAATGAGCAGTTCTTC. Its translation: CASSQRWTGWYNEQFF.

The J gene is TRBJ1-1, the V gene TRBV29-1; 7 nucleotides line up with TRBD1. V lost 4 bases to trimming and J lost 10 bases; unmatched junction nucleotides: 6. The CDR3 is 11 residues long. The germline gives CDR1 SQVTM, CDR2 ANQGSEA. Here the CDR3 DNA reads TGCAGCGTTGCCCCGACAGGGAGAGCTTTCTTT. Its protein is CSVAPTGRAFF.

The rearrangement links TRBV30 to TRBJ2-7, with D unresolved. V lost 0 bases to trimming and J lost 4 bases, with 7 bases between them. In germline, CDR1 is GTSNPN, CDR2 SVGIG (reference sequence). The CDR3 spans 12 residues. The CDR3 DNA follows: TGTGCCTGGAGTGTAATCCGATACGAGCAGTACTTC. Amino acid sequence: CAWSVIRYEQYF.

The J gene is TRBJ2-2, the V gene TRBV4-2; 12 bases align to TRBD2. This CDR3 is 18 amino acids long. Germline assignment: CDR1 LGHNA and CDR2 YNFKEQ. J gave up 4 bases and V 0 bases, and 6 bases lay outside the gene matches. The chain's CDR3 is CASSQEGLAGGPTGELFF. For the CDR3, the DNA is TGTGCCAGCAGCCAAGAGGGGCTAGCGGGGGGGCCCACCGGGGAGCTGTTTTTT.

Worth noting for this clone: Compared with germline, one end of the junction differs, possibly owing to a read error. CDR3 sequence (DNA): TGTGCCAGCAGTTTTAAGGAAAGACAGGGGGACTTC. The encoded protein is CASSFKERQGDF. The chain uses TRBV28 and TRBJ2-7; 9 positions match TRBD1. In germline, CDR1 is MDHEN, CDR2 SYDVKM. This CDR3 has 12 amino acids.

The chain is built from TRBV7-9 and TRBJ2-1, with 9 bases matching TRBD1. Germline V lookup: CDR1 SEHNR, CDR2 FQNEAQ (reference sequence). The J segment lost 6 bases and the V segment lost 5 bases, leaving 5 bases of the junction unmatched. There are 14 residues in the CDR3. CDR3 nucleotide sequence: TGTGCCAGCAGCACAGACAGGGGGGGCAATGAGCAGTTCTTC. Translation gives CASSTDRGGNEQFF.

This chain links TRBV19 with TRBJ1-6; tentatively, D is TRBD1 (6 bases). From germline, CDR1 is LNHDA and CDR2 SQIVND (reference sequence). V was shortened by 6 bases and J by 10 bases, with 10 bases between the two germline ends. This CDR3 comprises 12 residues. The chain's CDR3 is CASRQGRSPLHF. The DNA for the CDR3 is TGTGCCAGTAGACAGGGCCGATCACCCCTCCACTTT.

The rearrangement links TRBV6-5 to TRBJ1-2; D perhaps matches TRBD1 (5 bases). There are 14 residues in the CDR3. Trimming stripped 2 bases from V and 2 bases from J, with 9 bases between. CDR1 is MNHEY and CDR2 is SVGAGI in the germline V gene. The CDR3 bases are TGTGCCAGCAGTTACCAGGGCAAGAACTATGGCTACACCTTC. Translated: CASSYQGKNYGYTF.

The chain carries TRBV28 and TRBJ1-1; D unclear. The CDR3 contains 13 residues. V was trimmed by 6 bases and J by 4 bases, leaving 12 bases between them. Germline CDR1 is MDHEN and CDR2 is SYDVKM. The CDR3 nucleotides are TGTGCCAGCAGCCGGAAGGCGGGCACTGAAGCTTTCTTT. Its protein product is CASSRKAGTEAFF.

This rearrangement joins TRBV24-1 to TRBJ1-3, with D perhaps matching TRBD1 (5 bases). The CDR3 has 15 residues. Trimming shortened V by 3 bases and J by 0 bases, and 8 bases separated the two germline ends. Per germline, CDR1 KGHDR and CDR2 SFDVKD. The CDR3 spells CATSDGGGSGNTIYF. The CDR3, as DNA: TGTGCCACCAGTGATGGGGGGGGCTCTGGAAACACCATATATTTT.

The V call is TRBV11-1, the J call TRBJ1-5, with TRBD1 identical over 8 bases. The CDR3 has 15 residues. Germline V gene data show CDR1 as SGHAT and CDR2 as FQDESV (reference sequence). The ends lost 2 bases at V and 6 bases at J; junction bases unmatched: 6. The CDR3 spells CASSLTDRGVQPQHF. For the CDR3, the DNA is TGTGCCAGCAGCTTAACTGACAGGGGAGTTCAGCCCCAGCATTTT.